This TCR beta chain originates from a study of T cell responses to AZD1222 COVID-19 vaccine. General study findings and limits: Donors were chiefly white British, with a greater number of females, and clonal diversity was perhaps underestimated. Nearly half of unique spike-specific TCRs reportedly avoided B.1.351 and B.1.1.7 mutated regions. In all cases, repertoires were sampled only after the peak T cell response. Regions 160-218 and 743-854 held dominance among vaccine-associated CD4 TCRs, which spanned spike.

Data came from immunoSEQ multiplex PCR; TCRdb stores just in-frame clones and leaves some out. This sample's table reports about 140,000 clones. Germline values: CDR1 SGHTA, CDR2 FQGNSA. This CDR3 region has 15 residues. Between the trimmed V and J ends, which lost 1 base and 0 bases, there was a span of 9 bases. For this clone: Antigen specificity is unknown.

This chain joins TRBV7-2 and TRBJ1-1; D not certain. The sequenced material came from peripheral blood. This sequence originates from an adult in good health. Here the CDR3 reads CASSLGMTLNTEAFF. The CDR3 DNA sequence: TGTGCCAGCAGCTTAGGAATGACCTTGAACACTGAAGCTTTCTTT. Looking up the rest from reference TRBV7-2 and TRBJ1-1 gives the full variable domain: GAGVSQSPSNKVTEKGKDVELRCDPISGHTALYWYRQSLGQGLEFLIYFQGNSAPDKSGLPSDRFSAERTGGSVSTLTIQRTQQEDSAVYLCASSLGMTLNTEAFFGQGTRLTVV.